These 22 T cell receptor beta chains came from one sample sequenced in a study of T cells in narcolepsy. Data came from immunoSEQ multiplex PCR; TCRdb stores just in-frame clones and leaves some out. The table records 37,000 or so clones, around 85% of them present only once. The sample comprised CD45RA- memory CD4+ T cells from PBMCs. These receptors were obtained from a human donor with narcolepsy.

The rearrangement uses TRBV5-1 and TRBJ2-7; 7 nucleotides agree with TRBD1. After removal of 4 bases from V and 3 bases from J, the junction contained 7 bases not matched to a gene. The CDR3 spans 14 residues. The germline V gene has CDR1 SGHRS and CDR2 YFSETQ. CDR3 DNA: TGCGCCAGCAGCAGGACAGGCATGAACTACGAGCAGTACTTC. Protein product: CASSRTGMNYEQYF.

The chain employs TRBV19 and TRBJ1-1; a possible D gene is TRBD1 (5 bases). V lost 5 bases, J lost 5 bases, and 15 bases lay in between. This CDR3 comprises 14 residues. Per germline, CDR1 LNHDA and CDR2 SQIVND (reference sequence). Written as DNA, the CDR3 is TGTGCCAGTAGTCCCAGGGATGTGACGACTGAAGCTTTCTTT. This translates into CASSPRDVTTEAFF.

Only a few counts were recorded for this clone. The V gene is TRBV2, the J gene TRBJ1-2; 7 bases are shared with TRBD1. J was trimmed by 4 bases and V by 5 bases; bases with no gene match: 4. CDR3 length equals 13 residues. Per germline, CDR1 SNHLY and CDR2 FYNNEI. The CDR3 here is CASSSTGSYGYTF. CDR3 DNA sequence: TGTGCCAGCAGTTCGACAGGGAGCTATGGCTACACCTTC.

CDR3 loop: CAWSGGADSPLHF. In nucleotides, the CDR3 is TGTGCCTGGAGTGGGGGCGCGGACTCACCCCTCCACTTT. The gene calls are TRBV30 and TRBJ1-6, with D maybe TRBD1 (5 bases). This CDR3 has 13 amino acids. Germline V gene sequence: CDR1 GTSNPN, CDR2 SVGIG (reference sequence). V gave up 1 base and J gave up 10 bases, with 11 bases separating them.

The chain is built from TRBV10-3 and TRBJ1-2, with D unclear. Germline CDR1 ENHRY, CDR2 SYGVKD. The CDR3 is 13 residues long. V dropped 8 bases and J dropped 6 bases, with 16 bases sitting between them. In DNA form, the CDR3 reads TGTGCCATCCTCTTGGGAAGCGGTGATGGCTACACCTTC. Protein: CAILLGSGDGYTF.

The chain links TRBV7-6 to TRBJ2-5; 8 bases are shared with TRBD2. With 5 bases clipped from V and 5 bases from J, the junction kept 10 bases outside the gene matches. In germline, CDR1 is SGHVS, CDR2 FNYEAQ. The CDR3 extends over 15 amino acids. The CDR3 DNA follows: TGTGCCAGCAGCCCTGTGGCGGGGGGTTGGGAGACCCAGTACTTC. It translates to CASSPVAGGWETQYF.

The V call is TRBV7-2, the J call TRBJ1-1; no clear D. Germline CDR1 SGHTA, CDR2 FQGNSA. The CDR3 extends over 13 amino acids. V lost 2 bases to trimming and J lost 6 bases, with 10 bases between them. The CDR3 loop reads CASSLTREAEAFF. The CDR3, as DNA: TGTGCCAGCAGCTTAACACGGGAGGCTGAAGCTTTCTTT. Filled out from reference TRBV7-2 and TRBJ1-1, the complete variable domain reads GAGVSQSPSNKVTEKGKDVELRCDPISGHTALYWYRQSLGQGLEFLIYFQGNSAPDKSGLPSDRFSAERTGGSVSTLTIQRTQQEDSAVYLCASSLTREAEAFFGQGTRLTVV.

The V gene is TRBV28, the J gene TRBJ2-7; 10 bases line up with TRBD2. Germline-derived CDR1 and CDR2 are MDHEN and SYDVKM. CDR3 length equals 17 residues. The junction had 12 bases not matched to a gene; V was cut back by 4 bases and J by 3 bases. This CDR3 is CASSYSGGPIIFYEQYF. The CDR3 bases are TGTGCCAGCAGTTATAGCGGGGGGCCGATAATATTCTACGAGCAGTACTTC.

This chain joins TRBV5-4 and TRBJ2-7; TRBD2 matches at 7 bases. CDR1 is SGHNT and CDR2 is YYREEE in the germline V gene (reference sequence). This CDR3 comprises 14 residues. After removal of 0 bases from V and 4 bases from J, the junction contained 4 bases not matched to a gene. CDR3 in DNA: TGTGCCAGCAGCTTGGAGGCGGGGGAATACGAGCAGTACTTC. Translating it yields CASSLEAGEYEQYF.

J is TRBJ1-1 and V is TRBV30; D is possibly TRBD1 (6 bases). Trimming took off 3 bases at V and 3 bases at J, with 14 bases between the two ends. This CDR3 is 14 amino acids long. Germline CDR1 reads GTSNPN; CDR2 reads SVGIG (reference sequence). CDR3 sequence (DNA): TGTGCCTGGAGGATACAGGGAGGGGACACTGAAGCTTTCTTT. This sequence encodes CAWRIQGGDTEAFF.

The chain recombines TRBV5-6 with TRBJ1-2; 7 nucleotides line up with TRBD1. Germline V gene data show CDR1 as SGHDT and CDR2 as YYEEEE. This CDR3 contains 12 residues. J lost 6 bases, V lost 3 bases, and 2 bases had no gene match. The CDR3 reads CASSYDRDGYTF. As DNA, the CDR3 is TGTGCCAGCAGCTATGACAGGGATGGCTACACCTTC. Filled out from reference TRBV5-6 and TRBJ1-2, the complete variable domain reads DAGVTQSPTHLIKTRGQQVTLRCSPKSGHDTVSWYQQALGQGPQFIFQYYEEEERQRGNFPDRFSGHQFPNYSSELNVNALLLGDSALYLCASSYDRDGYTFGSGTRLTVV.

The chain couples TRBV10-3 to TRBJ2-4; 8 nucleotides line up with TRBD1. The germline V gene encodes CDR1 ENHRY and CDR2 SYGVKD. Losses at the gene ends were 9 bases for V and 5 bases for J; bases not matched to a gene: 3. The CDR3 is 12 residues long. The CDR3 spells CAIGQGENIQYF. Written as DNA, the CDR3 is TGTGCCATAGGACAGGGAGAAAACATTCAGTACTTC.

The rearrangement uses TRBV4-3 and TRBJ1-2, with TRBD1 matching 8 bases. J gave up 4 bases and V 8 bases, and 6 bases lay outside the gene matches. Germline CDR1 is LGHNA and CDR2 is YSLEER. This CDR3 is built from 13 residues. The CDR3 region is CASRPGGGYGYTF. DNA of the CDR3: TGCGCCAGCCGCCCAGGGGGCGGCTATGGCTACACCTTC.

The chain uses TRBV9 and TRBJ1-2; TRBD1 matches 8 bases. The CDR3 spans 13 residues. Germline V gives CDR1 SGDLS, CDR2 YYNGEE. Trimming cost V 4 bases and J 8 bases; bases outside gene matches: 7. CDR3 loop: CASSPSTGEGYTF. The CDR3, as DNA: TGTGCCAGCAGCCCCTCGACAGGGGAAGGCTACACCTTC.

The V and J genes are TRBV28 and TRBJ1-4; no clear D gene. The V end was cut by 6 bases, the J end by 7 bases, with 12 bases between. Germline values: CDR1 MDHEN, CDR2 SYDVKM. There are 13 residues in the CDR3. CDR3 sequence (DNA): TGTGCCAGCAGCCCCGTTGGTGGTGAAAAACTGTTTTTT. Residues: CASSPVGGEKLFF.

This clone was seen only once. The V call is TRBV6-5, the J call TRBJ1-1; 8 bases agree with TRBD1. The germline gives CDR1 MNHEY, CDR2 SVGAGI. V shed 3 bases, J shed 4 bases, and the junction held 4 bases outside the gene matches. The CDR3 is 14 amino acids. The DNA of the CDR3 is TGTGCCAGCAGTTATGGACAGGGAAGCACTGAAGCTTTCTTT. It is translated as CASSYGQGSTEAFF.

This clone has just one count. J is TRBJ1-1 and V is TRBV11-2; TRBD1 matches at 9 bases. CDR3 length: 14 residues. After removal of 1 base from V and 8 bases from J, the junction contained 5 bases not matched to a gene. CDR1 and CDR2 (germline): SGHAT, FQNNGV. In DNA, the CDR3 is TGTGCCAGCAGCTTAGCGGACAGGGGCGTAGAAGCTTTCTTT. Its translation: CASSLADRGVEAFF.

The chain combines TRBV28 with TRBJ1-3; tentatively, D is TRBD1 (6 bases). CDR1 and CDR2 from the germline V gene are MDHEN and SYDVKM. V was shortened by 5 bases and J by 0 bases, with 11 bases between the two germline ends. The length of the CDR3 is 15 residues. CDR3 protein: CASSPYRVSGNTIYF. The CDR3 DNA reads as TGTGCCAGCAGTCCCTACAGGGTCTCTGGAAACACCATATATTTT. The variable domain in full, completed from reference TRBV28 and TRBJ1-3, reads DVKVTQSSRYLVKRTGEKVFLECVQDMDHENMFWYRQDPGLGLRLIYFSYDVKMKEKGDIPEGYSVSREKKERFSLILESASTNQTSMYLCASSPYRVSGNTIYFGEGSWLTVV.

The chain links TRBV4-2 to TRBJ2-5; TRBD1 matches at 7 bases. The junction had 2 bases not matched to a gene; V was cut back by 0 bases and J by 4 bases. The V gene's germline CDR1 is LGHNA and CDR2 YNFKEQ. The CDR3 has 14 residues. The CDR3 nucleotides read TGTGCCAGCAGCCAAGAAAGGGGGCGAGAGACCCAGTACTTC. Protein: CASSQERGRETQYF.

The DNA of the CDR3 is TGTGCCAGCTCACCCTCTAATGAAAAACTGTTTTTT. Protein: CASSPSNEKLFF. The chain links TRBV18 to TRBJ1-4; D unresolved. V lost 3 bases and J 3 bases, leaving 2 bases between the germline ends. The germline V gene encodes CDR1 KGHSH and CDR2 LQKENI. This CDR3 has 12 amino acids.

This chain joins TRBV30 and TRBJ2-7; no reliable D call. V was cut by 3 bases and J by 2 bases, with 8 bases left in between. This CDR3 comprises 12 residues. In germline, CDR1 is GTSNPN, CDR2 SVGIG (reference sequence). The chain's CDR3 is CAWSGGAYEQYF. The CDR3 DNA follows: TGTGCCTGGAGCGGCGGAGCCTACGAGCAGTACTTC.

The rearrangement links TRBV5-4 to TRBJ1-6; 8 bases are shared with TRBD1. The V segment lost 3 bases and the J segment 10 bases; nucleotides outside the gene matches: 9. Germline assignment: CDR1 SGHNT and CDR2 YYREEE (reference sequence). The CDR3 sequence is 15 residues long. The CDR3 is CASSSGQGESSPLHF. CDR3 in DNA: TGTGCCAGCAGCTCCGGACAGGGCGAGTCCTCACCCCTCCACTTT.